Each of the 17 T cell receptor beta chains below was sequenced from the same sample in a study of blood T cell repertoires in COVID-19. Sequencing was performed with immunoSEQ multiplex PCR; in TCRdb, only in-frame clones are kept and a portion is missing. Altogether about 240,000 clones are present, 86% being singletons, with the ten largest covering around 2.9%. The sequenced sample was peripheral blood. The origin of the receptors is a young woman who had recovered from COVID-19.

The rearrangement links TRBV6-1 to TRBJ2-5; 8 nucleotides match TRBD2. The length of the CDR3 is 15 residues. V lost 3 bases, J lost 1 base, and 4 bases stayed unmatched. Germline assignment: CDR1 MNHNS and CDR2 SASEGT. CDR3 nucleotide sequence: TGTGCCAGCAGTGATCCGGGGGGGAGCCAAGAGACCCAGTACTTC. Its protein is CASSDPGGSQETQYF.

The sample holds a few counts of this clone. The chain couples TRBV2 to TRBJ1-3; 8 bases are shared with TRBD1. V dropped 6 bases and J dropped 0; count of bases not matched to a gene: 1. Germline assignment: CDR1 SNHLY and CDR2 FYNNEI. The CDR3 loop spans 14 amino acids. The CDR3 bases are TGTGCCAGCAGACAGGGGGTCTCTGGAAACACCATATATTTT. It encodes CASRQGVSGNTIYF.

This chain links TRBV7-7 with TRBJ2-1, with 7 positions matching TRBD2. Germline loops: CDR1 SSHAT, CDR2 FNYEAQ (reference sequence). This CDR3 has 16 residues. V was pared by 4 bases and J by 5 bases, with 11 bases of the junction left unmatched. Here the CDR3 reads CASSSRGEGRDNEQFF. The CDR3 DNA reads TGTGCCAGCAGCTCCCGGGGAGAGGGGAGGGACAATGAGCAGTTCTTC.

This clone is a singleton in its sample. CDR3 bases: TGTGCCAGCAGCTTAAATCGCTACGAGCAGTACTTC. Translation: CASSLNRYEQYF. This rearrangement joins TRBV7-2 to TRBJ2-7; D unresolved. CDR1 and CDR2 from the germline V gene are SGHTA and FQGNSA. CDR3 length equals 12 residues. The V end lost 2 bases, the J end lost 3 bases, and 5 bases lay between the germline ends.

This clone was seen a few times. V usage is TRBV4-3 and J usage is TRBJ1-4, with a weak D call TRBD1 (5 bases). The CDR3 covers 14 residues. V was clipped by 3 bases and J by 8 bases, with 13 bases between them. Germline lookup yields CDR1 LGHNA and CDR2 YSLEER. The CDR3: CASSHRGTGEKLFF. In DNA, the CDR3 is TGCGCCAGCAGCCATCGCGGGACCGGGGAAAAACTGTTTTTT.

This clone was seen only once. This chain connects TRBV12-3 or TRBV12-4 to TRBJ1-2; D gene unclear. V was trimmed by 1 base and J by 6 bases, leaving 9 bases between them. The CDR3 covers 13 residues. The CDR3 reads CASSLVFSHGYTF. The CDR3 nucleotides are TGTGCCAGCAGTTTAGTCTTTTCTCATGGCTACACCTTC.

V usage is TRBV15 and J usage is TRBJ2-6; TRBD1 might be the D (5 bases). The V end was cut by 8 bases, the J end by 2 bases, with 10 bases between. The CDR3 spans 14 residues. Looked up from germline, CDR1 is LNHNV and CDR2 is YYDKDF (reference sequence). The CDR3 nucleotides read TGTGCCACCTCGAACAGGCCTGGGGCCAACGTCCTGACTTTC. This codes for CATSNRPGANVLTF.

The V and J genes are TRBV5-1 and TRBJ2-1, with 11 nucleotides matching TRBD2. Germline V lookup: CDR1 SGHRS, CDR2 YFSETQ. The CDR3 extends over 16 amino acids. Trimming took 0 bases from V and 8 from J; bases not matched to a gene: 7. CDR3 loop: CASSLVSGGASDEQFF. The CDR3 region has the DNA TGCGCCAGCAGCTTGGTTAGCGGGGGGGCCTCGGATGAGCAGTTCTTC. Looking up the rest from reference TRBV5-1 and TRBJ2-1 gives the full variable domain: KAGVTQTPRYLIKTRGQQVTLSCSPISGHRSVSWYQQTPGQGLQFLFEYFSETQRNKGNFPGRFSGRQFSNSRSEMNVSTLELGDSALYLCASSLVSGGASDEQFFGPGTRLTVL.

This clone was observed a single time. This chain connects TRBV6-5 to TRBJ2-7, with TRBD1 matching 8 bases. V gave up 7 bases and J gave up 2 bases; unmatched junction bases: 7. The germline V gene encodes CDR1 MNHEY and CDR2 SVGAGI. There are 14 residues in the CDR3. The CDR3 bases are TGTGCCAGCAAAAGGACAGGGATCCCCTACGAGCAGTACTTC. Its translation: CASKRTGIPYEQYF.

The rearrangement links TRBV30 to TRBJ2-7, with D perhaps TRBD1 (5 bases). Per the germline V gene, CDR1 is GTSNPN and CDR2 is SVGIG (reference sequence). This CDR3 spans 11 amino acids. The V end lost 7 bases, the J end lost 3 bases, and 10 bases lay between the germline ends. The CDR3 here is CAYADNYEQYF. The CDR3 DNA is TGTGCCTACGCGGACAACTACGAGCAGTACTTC.

The chain is built from TRBV29-1 and TRBJ1-1; 10 bases are a match to TRBD1. V was clipped by 2 bases and J by 3 bases; unmatched bases: 9. Germline CDR1 is SQVTM and CDR2 is ANQGSEA. CDR3 length: 16 amino acids. The CDR3 region is CSVERTGGIWDTEAFF. Written as DNA, the CDR3 is TGCAGCGTTGAAAGGACAGGGGGAATCTGGGACACTGAAGCTTTCTTT.

The rearrangement links TRBV19 to TRBJ1-1; D is perhaps TRBD1 (5 bases). Between the trimmed V and J ends, which lost 5 bases and 0 bases, there was a span of 13 bases. The germline CDR1 and CDR2 sequences are LNHDA and SQIVND (reference sequence). The length of the CDR3 is 15 residues. CDR3 protein: CASSPSDIMNTEAFF. In nucleotides, the CDR3 is TGTGCCAGTAGTCCCTCGGACATAATGAACACTGAAGCTTTCTTT. Supplemented by reference TRBV19 and TRBJ1-1, the full variable domain reads DGGITQSPKYLFRKEGQNVTLSCEQNLNHDAMYWYRQDPGQGLRLIYYSQIVNDFQKGDIAEGYSVSREKKESFPLTVTSAQKNPTAFYLCASSPSDIMNTEAFFGQGTRLTVV.

The rearrangement links TRBV25-1 to TRBJ1-1, with D tentatively TRBD1 (5 bases). The CDR3 runs 13 residues. Trimming pared 8 bases from V and 3 bases from J, leaving 13 bases between. The V gene's germline CDR1 is MGHDK and CDR2 SYGVNS. The CDR3 DNA reads as TGTGCCAGCGGGCAGGGCGGAGACACTGAAGCTTTCTTT. It is translated as CASGQGGDTEAFF.

This clone was observed a handful of times. CDR3 nucleotide sequence: TGCGCCAGCAGCCAAACCTACCCGGGACAGGGGGAAGAAAAACTGTTTTTT. Translation gives CASSQTYPGQGEEKLFF. V gene TRBV5-1 combines with J gene TRBJ1-4; TRBD1 aligns across 11 bases. The CDR3 spans 17 residues. The J segment lost 8 bases and the V segment lost 4 bases, leaving 13 bases of the junction unmatched. Germline V gene data show CDR1 as SGHRS and CDR2 as YFSETQ.

This chain connects TRBV19 to TRBJ2-7; TRBD1 matches at 8 bases. Germline lookup yields CDR1 LNHDA and CDR2 SQIVND (reference sequence). CDR3 length equals 18 residues. J lost 4 bases, V lost 1 base, and 15 bases had no gene match. The CDR3 reads CASSIVHPTGTGNYEQYF. The CDR3 DNA sequence: TGTGCCAGTAGTATAGTCCACCCAACCGGGACAGGAAATTACGAGCAGTACTTC.

The gene calls are TRBV6-5 and TRBJ2-7, with a weak D call TRBD2 (6 bases). Germline CDR1 is MNHEY and CDR2 is SVGAGI. The CDR3 spans 12 residues. The V end lost 7 bases, the J end lost 1 base, and 8 bases lay between the germline ends. The CDR3 nucleotides are TGTGCCAGCAACGGGGGATCCTACGAGCAGTACTTC. It yields the protein CASNGGSYEQYF.

This clone was detected a few times. The chain has TRBV7-7 and TRBJ2-1; TRBD2 aligns across 7 bases. Germline V gene data show CDR1 as SSHAT and CDR2 as FNYEAQ (reference sequence). CDR3 length: 14 residues. Trimming took 0 bases from V and 5 from J; bases not matched to a gene: 1. CDR3 protein: CASSLAGGDNEQFF. The CDR3 DNA follows: TGTGCCAGCAGCTTAGCGGGGGGGGACAATGAGCAGTTCTTC.